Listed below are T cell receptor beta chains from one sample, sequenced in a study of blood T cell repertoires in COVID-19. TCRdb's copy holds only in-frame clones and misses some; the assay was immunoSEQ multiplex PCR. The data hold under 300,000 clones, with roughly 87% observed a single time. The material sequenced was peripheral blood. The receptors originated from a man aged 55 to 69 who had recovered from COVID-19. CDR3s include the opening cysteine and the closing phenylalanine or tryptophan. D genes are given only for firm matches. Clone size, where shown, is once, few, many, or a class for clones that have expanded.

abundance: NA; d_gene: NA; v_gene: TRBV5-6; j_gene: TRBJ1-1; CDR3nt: TGTGCCAGCAGGCGGGCAAGGAACACTGAAGCTTTCTTT; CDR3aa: CASRRARNTEAFF
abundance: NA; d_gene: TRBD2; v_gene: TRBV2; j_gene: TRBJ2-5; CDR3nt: TGTGCCAGCAGCCCAGGACTAGGATCGGTTCAGTACTTC; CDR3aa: CASSPGLGSVQYF
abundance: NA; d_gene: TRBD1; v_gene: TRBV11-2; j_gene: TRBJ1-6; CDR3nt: TGTGCCAGCAGCGGCGGGACAGGGGATGCGGGGTCACCCCTCCACTTT; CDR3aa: CASSGGTGDAGSPLHF
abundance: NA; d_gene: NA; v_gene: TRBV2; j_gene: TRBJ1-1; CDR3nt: TGTGCCAGCAGCGAGAATACAGGGAACACTGAAGCTTTCTTT; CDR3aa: CASSENTGNTEAFF
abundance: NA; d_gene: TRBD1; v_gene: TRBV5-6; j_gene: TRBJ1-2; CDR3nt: TGTGCCAGCAGCCCCGGGACAGGGTTTGGGGGCTACACCTTC; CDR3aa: CASSPGTGFGGYTF
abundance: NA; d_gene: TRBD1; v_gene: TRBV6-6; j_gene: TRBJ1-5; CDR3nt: TGTGCCAGCACAAGGGACAGGGGGAACAATCAGCCCCAGCATTTT; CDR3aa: CASTRDRGNNQPQHF
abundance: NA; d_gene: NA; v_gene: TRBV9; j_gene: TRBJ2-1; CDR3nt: TGTGCCAGCAGCGTAGTGGGGGGGCCCTACAATGAGCAGTTCTTC; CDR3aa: CASSVVGGPYNEQFF
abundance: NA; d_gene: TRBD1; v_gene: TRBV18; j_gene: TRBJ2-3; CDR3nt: TGTGCCAGCTCACCAGGCGTCCGGCTTGGGACAGGAATCCCAGATACGCAGTATTTT; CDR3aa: CASSPGVRLGTGIPDTQYF
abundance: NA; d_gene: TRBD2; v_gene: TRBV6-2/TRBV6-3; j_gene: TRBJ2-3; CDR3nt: TGTGCCAGCAGCCTCTTTGAACTAGCGGGGGGGCCGGATACGCAGTATTTT; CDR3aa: CASSLFELAGGPDTQYF
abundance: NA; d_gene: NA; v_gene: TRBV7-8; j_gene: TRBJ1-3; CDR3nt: TGTGCCAGCAGCTTAATCCGCTCTGGAAACACCATATATTTT; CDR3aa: CASSLIRSGNTIYF
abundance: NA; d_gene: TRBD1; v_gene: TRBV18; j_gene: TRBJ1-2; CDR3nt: TGTGCCAGCTCAGACAGGGAGATGAGTGGCTACACCTTC; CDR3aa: CASSDREMSGYTF
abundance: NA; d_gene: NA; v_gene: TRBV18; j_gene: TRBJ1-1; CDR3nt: TGTGCCAGCTCTCTTTTAGACATAGACACTGAAGCTTTCTTT; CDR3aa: CASSLLDIDTEAFF
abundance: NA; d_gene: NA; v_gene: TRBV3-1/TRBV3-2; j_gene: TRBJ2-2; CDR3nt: TGTGCCAGCAGCCAGAGGAGCGGGGAGCTGTTTTTT; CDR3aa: CASSQRSGELFF
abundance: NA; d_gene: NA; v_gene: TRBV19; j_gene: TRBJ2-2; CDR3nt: TGTGCCAGTAGTACGACTCTAAACACCGGGGAGCTGTTTTTT; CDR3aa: CASSTTLNTGELFF
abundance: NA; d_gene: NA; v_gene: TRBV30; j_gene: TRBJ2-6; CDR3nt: TGTGCCTGGAGCGCAACAGTCTCTGGGGCCAACGTCCTGACTTTC; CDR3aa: CAWSATVSGANVLTF
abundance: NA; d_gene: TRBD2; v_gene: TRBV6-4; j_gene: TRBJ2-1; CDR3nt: TGTGCCAGCAGTGACTCGGTTAGAACGGGGGGGTACAATGAGCAGTTCTTC; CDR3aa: CASSDSVRTGGYNEQFF
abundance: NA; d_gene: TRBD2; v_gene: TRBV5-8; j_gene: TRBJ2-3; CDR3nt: TGTGCCAGCAGCTCATGGACTAGCGGGGGGGCCTGGGATACGCAGTATTTT; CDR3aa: CASSSWTSGGAWDTQYF
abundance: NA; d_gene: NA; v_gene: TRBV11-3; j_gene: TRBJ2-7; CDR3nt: TGTGCCAGCAGCTTAGAACGGGGAGGGGGCTCCTACGAGCAGTACTTC; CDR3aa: CASSLERGGGSYEQYF
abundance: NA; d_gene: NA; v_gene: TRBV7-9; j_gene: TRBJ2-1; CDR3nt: TGTGCCAGTAAGCCCGGAGGCACCTACAATGAGCAGTTCTTC; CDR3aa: CASKPGGTYNEQFF
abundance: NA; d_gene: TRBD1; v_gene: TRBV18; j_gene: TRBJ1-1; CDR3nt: TGTGCCAGCTCACCGGTTACAGGGGACACTGAAGCTTTCTTT; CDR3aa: CASSPVTGDTEAFF
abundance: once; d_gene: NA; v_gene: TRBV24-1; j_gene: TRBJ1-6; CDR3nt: TGTGCCACCCGGGATCGGGGGAGTCCCGACTTT; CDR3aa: CATRDRGSPDF
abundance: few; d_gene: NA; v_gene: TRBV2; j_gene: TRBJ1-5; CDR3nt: TGTGCCAGCAGTGAGGGCCAGACCAATCAGCCCCAGCATTTT; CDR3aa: CASSEGQTNQPQHF
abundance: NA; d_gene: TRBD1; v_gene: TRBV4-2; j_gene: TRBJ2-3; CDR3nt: TGTGCCAGCAGCCAGCAGGGGGCAGAGGGACCAGATACGCAGTATTTT; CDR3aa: CASSQQGAEGPDTQYF
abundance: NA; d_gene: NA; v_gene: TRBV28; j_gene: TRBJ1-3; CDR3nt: TGTGCCAGCAGTCAACGGACGCGGGCGGTTGGAAACACCATATATTTT; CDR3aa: CASSQRTRAVGNTIYF
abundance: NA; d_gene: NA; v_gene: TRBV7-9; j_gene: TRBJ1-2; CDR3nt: TGTGCCAGCAGCGCCAATCTCATACGGGGTGGCTATGGCTACACCTTC; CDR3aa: CASSANLIRGGYGYTF
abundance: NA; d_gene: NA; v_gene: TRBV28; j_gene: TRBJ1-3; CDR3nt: TGTGCCAGCAGCAGTCCCGGGACAAGGGACACCATATATTTT; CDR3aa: CASSSPGTRDTIYF
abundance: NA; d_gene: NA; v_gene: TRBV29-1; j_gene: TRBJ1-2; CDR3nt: TGCAGCGTTCCTTTGGCAGGGAACTATGGCTACACCTTC; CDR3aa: CSVPLAGNYGYTF
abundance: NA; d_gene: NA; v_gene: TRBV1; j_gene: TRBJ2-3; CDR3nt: TGCACCAGCAGCCAAGAAGGGACTAGCGGGGGAAGCACAGATACGCAGTATTTT; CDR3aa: CTSSQEGTSGGSTDTQYF
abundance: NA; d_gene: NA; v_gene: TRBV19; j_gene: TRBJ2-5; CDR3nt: TGTGCCAGTAGTATCAGGGTCCAGCAGACCCAGTACTTC; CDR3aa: CASSIRVQQTQYF
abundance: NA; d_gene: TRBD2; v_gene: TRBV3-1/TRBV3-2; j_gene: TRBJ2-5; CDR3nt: TGTGCCAGCAGCCGCCGCCAAGTGGGTTTAGCGGGGCTCGGAGAGACCCAGTACTTC; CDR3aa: CASSRRQVGLAGLGETQYF
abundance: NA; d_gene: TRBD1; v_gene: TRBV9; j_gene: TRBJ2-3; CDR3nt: TGTGCCAGCAGCGACCTCTCGACAGGGGGTTACACAGATACGCAGTATTTT; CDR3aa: CASSDLSTGGYTDTQYF
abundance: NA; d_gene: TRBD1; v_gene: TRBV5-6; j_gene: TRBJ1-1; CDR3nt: TGTGCCAGCAGCAGGGGACAGATCCAACCTTTCTTT; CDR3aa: CASSRGQIQPFF
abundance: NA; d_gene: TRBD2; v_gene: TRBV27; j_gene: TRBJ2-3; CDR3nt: TGTATGGGGGGGGGCACAGATACGCAGTATTTT; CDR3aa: CMGGGTDTQYF
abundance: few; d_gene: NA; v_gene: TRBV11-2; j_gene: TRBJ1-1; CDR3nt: TGTGCCAGCAGCTTAGGAAATCAGGAGAACACTGAAGCTTTCTTT; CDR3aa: CASSLGNQENTEAFF
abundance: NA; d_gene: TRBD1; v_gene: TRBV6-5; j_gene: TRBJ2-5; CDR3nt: TGTGCCAGTAACTACCTGGGACAGGGCAAATCGGCCCAGTACTTC; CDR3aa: CASNYLGQGKSAQYF